This is a list of T cell receptor beta chains from one sample in a study of shared clonotypes between healthy human individuals. Repertoires were generated with immunoSEQ multiplex PCR, while TCRdb's copy carries only in-frame clones and drops some. Here the sample spans 2 million to 2.5 million clones, approximately 93% being singletons. Material for sequencing was naive CD4+ T cells from PBMCs. These receptors originate from a man younger than 35 in good health. Some clones in this sample may be carry-over from other donors' samples. The CDR3 runs from the conserved cysteine through the conserved F or W. Fields, in order: V gene, CDR3 length, CDR3 protein.

TRBV27 | 14 | CASRMTSGMYEQYF
TRBV15 | 13 | CATSRDRLYGYTF
TRBV13 | 16 | CASSLGGGVTNEKLFF
TRBV30 | 14 | CAWRGAGEWGGYTF
TRBV5-1 | 16 | CASNPGQRILNTEAFF
TRBV5-1 | 14 | CASSFPSGVDTQYF
TRBV19 | 16 | CASSNKQGATTGELFF
TRBV7-2 | 14 | CASSLDRDNQPQHF
TRBV11-2 | 14 | CASSLLESSYEQYF
TRBV28 | 15 | CASSFPGQPNTEAFF
TRBV7-9 | 19 | CASSLARLAGARRPDTQYF
TRBV11-2 | 15 | CASSSAGQGAYEQYF
TRBV25-1 | 16 | CASSEGARGLGETQYF
TRBV29-1 | 13 | CSVMRYRESGYTF
TRBV12-2 | 13 | CAGSGSSYNEQFF
TRBV5-6 | 15 | CASSLVSQLMDTQYF
TRBV4-3 | 16 | CASSQPPWGTEHEQFF
TRBV21-1 | 15 | CASGTTGGENTEAFF
TRBV5-1 | 13 | CASSDTPPDTQYF
TRBV4-2 | 17 | CASSQDLIGLAGDTQYF
TRBV10-3 | 13 | CAISPGLAFERFF
TRBV18 | 16 | CASSPPSGRTNEKLFF
TRBV28 | 13 | CASGGYSNQPQHF
TRBV6-6 | 15 | CASSYQDRGPGGYTF
TRBV30 | 13 | CAWSGQSNQPQHF
TRBV7-2 | 15 | CASSLLGPGTDTQYF
TRBV15 | 14 | CATSRLLAGVGQFF
TRBV5-1 | 17 | CASSLIAGGPNTGELFF
TRBV7-2 | 12 | CASSFGRAGQYF
TRBV28 | 12 | CASRSSPNEQFF
TRBV19 | 15 | CASSRDSILYQPQHF
TRBV29-1 | 10 | CSVEEGKQYF
TRBV7-2 | 15 | CASSYLPGLRSEQYF
TRBV12-5 | 16 | CASGPSPGVGPDTQYF
TRBV28 | 15 | CASSPGGVGNQPQHF
TRBV28 | 14 | CASAVVERANEQYF
TRBV6-5 | 14 | CASSTNTGSYEQYF
TRBV5-1 | 14 | CASSLGGVSYEQYF
TRBV18 | 15 | CASSPQQTANYGYTF
TRBV29-1 | 14 | CSVLTGEKGEKLFF
TRBV5-1 | 15 | CASSGGGFSYNEQFF
TRBV28 | 14 | CASRSGTLTYEQYF
TRBV23-1 | 17 | CASSTGQGKGSSQPQHF
TRBV19 | 16 | CASSMGWDIGTYEQYF
TRBV2 | 13 | CASRNEGPNEQFF
TRBV28 | 14 | CASSPQTMRETQYF
TRBV18 | 14 | CASSPTGGDAEAFF
TRBV7-3 | 13 | CASSQGVRDEQFF
TRBV14 | 12 | CASSQDLGEQYF
TRBV18 | 16 | CASSPQGAGTRKPQHF
TRBV7-7 | 15 | CASSLDGGAGNEQFF
TRBV7-9 | 14 | CASSLAGGGDGYTF
TRBV7-8 | 15 | CASSRRRGLAYEQYF
TRBV7-2 | 12 | CASSFGLRGYTF
TRBV10-1 | 14 | CASSSQANSYEQYF
TRBV5-1 | 14 | CASSSGTGQNEQYF
TRBV19 | 15 | CASSTRDRLNTEAFF
TRBV27 | 15 | CASSLGRGARNEQYF
TRBV7-3 | 16 | CASSPQTSGRADTQYF